Presented here are 24 T cell receptor beta chains from one specimen sequenced in a study of beta chain features in type 1 diabetes. cDNA synthesis used the whole RNA isolate, giving expressed TCRB sequences. The method was immunoSEQ multiplex PCR; TCRdb's version includes in-frame clones alone and lacks a portion of them. The data contain 80,000 to 90,000 clones, roughly 31% of them seen just once; the ten biggest clones take up about 0.5%. The specimen sequenced was stem cell memory CD4+ T cells from blood. The receptors stem from a young woman in good health.

The J gene is TRBJ2-5, the V gene TRBV4-1, with TRBD1 matching over 7 bases. The V segment lost 4 bases and the J segment 1 base; nucleotides outside the gene matches: 3. There are 14 residues in the CDR3. Per germline, CDR1 MGHRA and CDR2 YSYEKL. CDR3 loop: CASSPGQLQETQYF. The CDR3 bases are TGCGCCAGCAGCCCGGGACAGCTCCAAGAGACCCAGTACTTC.

The chain recombines TRBV30 with TRBJ1-6; maybe TRBD1 (5 bases). CDR1 and CDR2 from the germline V gene are GTSNPN and SVGIG (reference sequence). This CDR3 is 13 amino acids long. Between the trimmed V and J ends, which lost 5 bases and 5 bases, there was a span of 10 bases. The CDR3 region is CAWDSLNNSPLHF. DNA of the CDR3: TGTGCCTGGGACAGCCTCAATAATTCACCCCTCCACTTT.

The gene calls are TRBV6-5 and TRBJ1-2; D gene ambiguous. CDR1 is MNHEY and CDR2 is SVGAGI in the germline V gene. The V gene lost 0 bases and the J gene lost 6 bases, with 11 bases spanning the gap. The CDR3 length is 14 residues. This chain's CDR3 is CASSYSKRGDGYTF. CDR3 DNA: TGTGCCAGCAGTTACTCAAAGAGAGGCGATGGCTACACCTTC.

This clone was seen a handful of times. The genes are TRBV6-1 and TRBJ2-1; 8 positions match TRBD2. CDR3 length: 14 residues. CDR1 is MNHNS and CDR2 is SASEGT in the germline V gene. V lost 7 bases and J lost 4; bases outside the gene matches: 6. CDR3 loop: CASMLSGAYNEQFF. DNA for the CDR3: TGTGCCAGCATGCTTAGCGGGGCTTACAATGAGCAGTTCTTC.

The CDR3 sequence: CASSLGGRVYEQYF. In DNA form, the CDR3 reads TGTGCCAGCAGCTTGGGGGGGAGGGTTTACGAGCAGTACTTC. This chain joins TRBV5-6 and TRBJ2-7; TRBD2 aligns across 7 bases. Germline loops: CDR1 SGHDT, CDR2 YYEEEE. With V trimmed by 0 bases and J by 4 bases, 4 bases remained unmatched. The CDR3 totals 14 residues. The full variable domain, in which reference TRBV5-6 and TRBJ2-7 provide the parts outside the CDR3, is DAGVTQSPTHLIKTRGQQVTLRCSPKSGHDTVSWYQQALGQGPQFIFQYYEEEERQRGNFPDRFSGHQFPNYSSELNVNALLLGDSALYLCASSLGGRVYEQYFGPGTRLTVT.

There are a few counts of this clone. V gene TRBV5-6 combines with J gene TRBJ2-1; D perhaps matches TRBD1 (5 bases). Germline loops: CDR1 SGHDT, CDR2 YYEEEE. The CDR3 is 16 amino acids. Trimming left V 8 bases short and J 3 bases short, with 21 bases between. CDR3 residues: CASLSRQSTIYNEQFF. For the CDR3, the DNA is TGTGCCAGTCTCTCCAGACAGAGTACCATCTACAATGAGCAGTTCTTC.

The chain links TRBV5-1 to TRBJ2-5; 8 positions match TRBD2. The germline CDR1 and CDR2 sequences are SGHRS and YFSETQ. CDR3 length: 14 residues. Trimming at V came to 5 bases and at J to 5 bases, leaving 8 bases not matched to a gene. Here the CDR3 DNA reads TGCGCCAGCAGGGGCTTCGCTAGCGGGGAGACCCAGTACTTC. Amino acids: CASRGFASGETQYF.

This clone was observed at least ten times. V is TRBV18 and J is TRBJ2-7, with 9 nucleotides matching TRBD1. The CDR3 runs to 15 residues. Germline V gene lookup returns CDR1 KGHSH and CDR2 LQKENI. The V and J ends lost 0 bases and 1 base, in that order; junction bases with no gene match: 1. CDR3 loop: CASSPPGQGSYEQYF. CDR3 in DNA: TGTGCCAGCTCACCACCGGGACAGGGATCCTACGAGCAGTACTTC.

The J gene is TRBJ2-1, the V gene TRBV18; tentative D call: TRBD2 (5 bases). V shed 4 bases and J shed 0 bases, with 16 bases lying between them. Per the germline V gene, CDR1 is KGHSH and CDR2 is LQKENI. The CDR3 has 17 residues. CDR3 region: CASSQSRQRSSYNEQFF. CDR3 in DNA: TGTGCCAGCTCACAATCAAGGCAGCGGAGCTCCTACAATGAGCAGTTCTTC. Using reference TRBV18 and TRBJ2-1 for the parts outside the CDR3, the full variable domain is NAGVMQNPRHLVRRRGQEARLRCSPMKGHSHVYWYRQLPEEGLKFMVYLQKENIIDESGMPKERFSAEFPKEGPSILRIQQVVRGDSAAYFCASSQSRQRSSYNEQFFGPGTRLTVL.

The gene calls are TRBV15 and TRBJ1-5; no definite D call. The CDR3 is 15 amino acids. Germline V gene lookup returns CDR1 LNHNV and CDR2 YYDKDF (reference sequence). Trimming left V 4 bases short and J 6 bases short, with 16 bases between. The CDR3 nucleotides are TGTGCCACCAGCAAAGGCCAAGGGAGAATTCAGCCCCAGCATTTT. As protein: CATSKGQGRIQPQHF.

This clone was seen a handful of times. The V call is TRBV2, the J call TRBJ2-7; TRBD2 matches at 8 bases. CDR1 is SNHLY and CDR2 is FYNNEI in the germline V gene. This CDR3 contains 15 residues. Trimming at V came to 1 base and at J to 6 bases, leaving 8 bases not matched to a gene. The CDR3 DNA reads as TGTGCCAGCAGTGAAGGGGGGACTAGTCTAACCGAGCAGTACTTC. The encoded protein is CASSEGGTSLTEQYF.

The chain carries TRBV7-2 and TRBJ1-1; D may be TRBD1 (6 bases). CDR1 is SGHTA and CDR2 is FQGNSA in the germline V gene. The CDR3 is made up of 13 amino acids. The V and J ends lost 1 base and 5 bases respectively, with 8 bases between them. The DNA for the CDR3 is TGTGCCAGCAGCTTAGACAGGGTAACTGAAGCTTTCTTT. It is translated as CASSLDRVTEAFF. The complete variable domain, with remaining parts taken from reference TRBV7-2 and TRBJ1-1, reads GAGVSQSPSNKVTEKGKDVELRCDPISGHTALYWYRQSLGQGLEFLIYFQGNSAPDKSGLPSDRFSAERTGGSVSTLTIQRTQQEDSAVYLCASSLDRVTEAFFGQGTRLTVV.

This chain links TRBV9 with TRBJ1-3; maybe TRBD1 (5 bases). The V end lost 4 bases, the J end lost 0 bases, and 11 bases lay between the germline ends. The CDR3 extends over 15 amino acids. Germline assignment: CDR1 SGDLS and CDR2 YYNGEE. This CDR3 is CASSLGLFSGNTIYF. CDR3 DNA sequence: TGTGCCAGCAGCTTGGGACTCTTCTCTGGAAACACCATATATTTT.

This clone has only a few counts. The V and J genes are TRBV29-1 and TRBJ2-3; TRBD2 aligns across 13 bases. This CDR3 has 18 amino acids. In germline, CDR1 is SQVTM, CDR2 ANQGSEA. V lost 3 bases and J lost 1; bases outside the gene matches: 10. The CDR3 is CSVENILGTSGGTDTQYF. CDR3 DNA: TGCAGCGTTGAGAACATACTTGGGACTAGCGGGGGCACAGATACGCAGTATTTT.

The chain employs TRBV7-9 and TRBJ2-7, with TRBD2 identical over 10 bases. In germline, CDR1 is SEHNR, CDR2 FQNEAQ (reference sequence). Unmatched junction bases numbered 4, after V lost 5 bases and J lost 6 bases. The length of the CDR3 is 13 residues. The CDR3 nucleotides read TGTGCCAGCAGCCAGGGACTAGCGTTCGAGCAGTACTTC. It encodes CASSQGLAFEQYF.

This clone has only a few counts. The chain employs TRBV5-1 and TRBJ1-1; 12 bases align to TRBD1. The ends lost 4 bases at V and 5 bases at J; junction bases unmatched: 6. This CDR3 comprises 15 residues. Germline V gene lookup returns CDR1 SGHRS and CDR2 YFSETQ. The CDR3: CASSAGTGGHTEAFF. The CDR3 coding sequence is TGCGCCAGCAGCGCCGGGACAGGGGGCCATACTGAAGCTTTCTTT.

V is TRBV6-1 and J is TRBJ1-3, with D possibly matching TRBD1 (5 bases). This CDR3 has 13 amino acids. V lost 2 bases and J lost 7, with 9 bases in between. From germline, CDR1 is MNHNS and CDR2 SASEGT. The CDR3 DNA sequence: TGTGCCAGCAGTGAACAGGGAAGGAACACCATATATTTT. The encoded protein is CASSEQGRNTIYF.

This clone was detected a few times. The chain couples TRBV7-9 to TRBJ2-3; tentatively, D is TRBD1 (5 bases). The CDR3 loop spans 14 amino acids. The germline gives CDR1 SEHNR, CDR2 FQNEAQ (reference sequence). Trimming left V 1 base short and J 3 bases short, with 8 bases between. The CDR3 reads CASSLDRGTDTQYF. CDR3 coding DNA: TGTGCCAGCAGCTTAGATAGGGGAACAGATACGCAGTATTTT.

The genes are TRBV2 and TRBJ2-1; 7 bases line up with TRBD1. This CDR3 is built from 14 residues. From germline, CDR1 is SNHLY and CDR2 FYNNEI. J lost 0 bases, V lost 7 bases, and 3 bases had no gene match. The CDR3 DNA follows: TGTGCCAGCAAAGGGGGCTTCTCCTACAATGAGCAGTTCTTC. Amino acid sequence: CASKGGFSYNEQFF.

This clone was detected a few times. Other DNA sequences in this specimen translate into the identical CDR3. CDR3 protein: CSARRDNEQFF. The CDR3 DNA follows: TGCAGTGCCCGCCGGGACAATGAGCAGTTCTTC. The rearrangement links TRBV20-1 to TRBJ2-1, with D uncertain. The CDR3 sequence is 11 residues long. V was shortened by 6 bases and J by 5 bases, with 8 bases between the two germline ends. Per the germline V gene, CDR1 is DFQATT and CDR2 is SNEGSKA (reference sequence).

This clone was counted a few times. The J gene is TRBJ1-1, the V gene TRBV2; no firm D call. Germline V gene lookup returns CDR1 SNHLY and CDR2 FYNNEI. Trimming took 6 bases from V and 6 from J, leaving 11 bases between them. This CDR3 is 12 amino acids long. The CDR3 loop reads CASRNEEAEAFF. The CDR3 coding sequence is TGTGCCAGCAGGAATGAGGAGGCTGAAGCTTTCTTT.

This clone has only a few counts. The rearrangement joins TRBV7-8 to TRBJ2-7, with 12 bases fitting TRBD2. The CDR3 runs to 12 residues. The germline CDR1 and CDR2 sequences are SGHVS and FQNEAQ. Trimming at V came to 6 bases and at J to 12 bases, leaving 6 bases not matched to a gene. Written as DNA, the CDR3 is TGTGCCAGCAGAGCTAGCGGGGGGGCGGTGTACTTC. Translated: CASRASGGAVYF.

The chain is built from TRBV6-6 and TRBJ2-7, with D possibly being TRBD2 (6 bases). There are 13 residues in the CDR3. Deletions cut 0 bases from V and 6 bases from J, with 9 bases between. Germline V gives CDR1 MNHNY, CDR2 SVGAGI (reference sequence). CDR3 region: CASSYSGGTEQYF. For the CDR3, the DNA is TGTGCCAGCAGTTACTCGGGGGGTACCGAGCAGTACTTC.

This rearrangement joins TRBV7-2 to TRBJ1-4; 7 nucleotides agree with TRBD1. This CDR3 is 15 amino acids long. J was trimmed by 8 bases and V by 1 base; bases with no gene match: 7. Germline V gives CDR1 SGHTA, CDR2 FQGNSA. The CDR3 DNA sequence: TGTGCCAGCAGCTTAGGGAGGAGGGGGCTCGAAAAACTGTTTTTT. Residues: CASSLGRRGLEKLFF.